These T cell receptor beta chains were read from a single sample in a study of cytomegalovirus exposure and HLA in healthy donors. The table came from immunoSEQ multiplex PCR; TCRdb's copy has only in-frame clones and leaves some out. This table holds tens of thousands of clones, about two thirds found once. Specimen: PBMCs. These receptors originate from a woman aged 45 to 65 in good health and CMV-seropositive. Both conserved end residues are part of each CDR3. Fields, in order: J gene, V gene, clone size, CDR3 protein. Not all rows give a size; the values are once, few, many and, for expanded clones, a class.

J: TRBJ1-6; V: TRBV19; size: -; CDR3: CASSYGNSPLHF
J: TRBJ1-1; V: TRBV19; size: -; CDR3: CASSQIRGPWTEAFF
J: TRBJ2-5; V: TRBV6-1; size: once; CDR3: CASSDGTGGGETQYF
J: TRBJ1-3; V: TRBV5-1; size: -; CDR3: CASSPTGTAGNTIYF
J: TRBJ2-3; V: TRBV28; size: -; CDR3: CASSAGIYTDTQYF
J: TRBJ1-2; V: TRBV11-2; size: -; CDR3: CASSLAYRTVGYTF
J: TRBJ2-2; V: TRBV7-9; size: -; CDR3: CASRGAGTGFHRGAVF
J: TRBJ2-1; V: TRBV15; size: -; CDR3: CATSRATSGTYNEQFF
J: TRBJ2-2; V: TRBV5-1; size: -; CDR3: CASSLDPDRGGTGELFF
J: TRBJ1-2; V: TRBV4-1; size: -; CDR3: CASSRLQGNYGYTF
J: TRBJ1-3; V: TRBV4-1; size: -; CDR3: CASSQGENSGNTIYF
J: TRBJ1-2; V: TRBV28; size: -; CDR3: CASSLTDYGYTF
J: TRBJ2-7; V: TRBV28; size: few; CDR3: CASSSRQGKPYEQYF
J: TRBJ2-6; V: TRBV4-3; size: -; CDR3: CASSQAGGSGANVLTF
J: TRBJ2-2; V: TRBV10-3; size: once; CDR3: CAINRQGSNTGELFF
J: TRBJ1-1; V: TRBV5-5; size: few; CDR3: CASSWGDQGDWEAFF
J: TRBJ2-1; V: TRBV12-5; size: -; CDR3: CASGLSGNEQFF
J: TRBJ2-2; V: TRBV9; size: few; CDR3: CASSVVGGPKGYTGELFF